Described below is a single T cell receptor (beta chain) sequence and its context. Antigen unknown. The ends were cut back, 6 bases at V and 0 bases at J, with 9 bases in the middle. The CDR3 contains 14 residues. CDR1 MNHNS and CDR2 SASEGT come from the germline V gene. The data stem from a study of post-analysis software for immune sequencing data. General study findings and limits: Controls had lower frequencies than patients of 4 or 5 TRBV segments, which included TRBV5-6, TRBV5-1 and TRBV20-1. Samples made in the same batch grouped tightly together by F measure. Among multiple sclerosis patients, normalized Chao1 diversity was significantly below that of controls.

TCR beta cDNA libraries included unique molecular identifiers. It was from roughly 1.1 to 9.2 million T cells that some 500,000 cDNA molecules came. From the PCR reads, TCRdb called clonotypes with MiXCR, one entry per CDR3 protein. This sample yields 350,000 to 450,000 distinct CDR3 sequences, of which less than 40% are seen a single time; 13% belongs to the top ten. The receptor was derived from a girl between 5 and 17 years old with multiple sclerosis. The chain links TRBV6-1 to TRBJ1-5; unclear D gene. Sequencing used blood. CDR3 amino acids: CASRPTISNQPQHF. CDR3 DNA sequence: TGTGCCAGCAGACCGACAATTAGCAATCAGCCCCAGCATTTT.